The 6 T cell receptor beta chains listed next were all sequenced from one sample in a study of T-cell memory formation after mild COVID-19. Using its own MiXCR run on the 5' RACE reads, TCRdb lists one record per CDR3 protein. The sample holds over 300,000 distinct CDR3 sequences; more than 20% are singletons and the top ten take roughly a fifth. Sequencing input: PBMCs or a T cell subset sorted from them (not recorded which). The receptors were sampled from a young man who had mild COVID-19 (a few samples of this study predate the infection). Cell type and time point are not known.

The rearrangement uses TRBV6-5 and TRBJ2-3; 9 nucleotides align to TRBD2. The CDR3 is 14 amino acids. The V and J ends lost 5 bases and 5 bases, in that order; junction bases with no gene match: 5. Germline CDR1 is MNHEY and CDR2 is SVGAGI. CDR3 DNA sequence: TGTGCCAGCAGTGAGCGGGGGGCCCTAGATACGCAGTATTTT. Protein sequence: CASSERGALDTQYF.

This sequence joins TRBV7-2 and TRBJ1-6, with 10 bases lining up with TRBD1. CDR1 is SGHTA, CDR2 FQGNSA, per germline. The junction had 4 bases not matched to a gene; V was cut back by 5 bases and J by 9 bases. The CDR3 is 14 amino acids. The CDR3 loop is CASSMTGGRSPLHF. The CDR3 DNA is TGTGCCAGCAGCATGACAGGGGGCCGTTCACCCCTCCACTTT.

V usage is TRBV5-1 and J usage is TRBJ2-5; D is tentatively TRBD1 or TRBD2 (5 bases each). The CDR3 has 15 residues. Looked up from germline, CDR1 is SGHRS and CDR2 is YFSETQ. V lost 4 bases and J 5 bases, leaving 18 bases between the germline ends. CDR3 residues: CASSVAGRGPETQYF. CDR3 bases: TGCGCCAGCAGCGTGGCGGGTCGGGGCCCCGAGACCCAGTACTTC.

The chain recombines TRBV10-3 with TRBJ2-1; possibly TRBD1 for D (6 bases). Trimming removed 6 bases from V and 6 bases from J, with 12 bases in between. Germline V lookup: CDR1 ENHRY, CDR2 SYGVKD. The CDR3 is 13 amino acids. The DNA for the CDR3 is TGTGCCATCAGGGACGAAGGGGGCAATGAGCAGTTCTTC. It yields the protein CAIRDEGGNEQFF.

This chain uses TRBV20-1 with TRBJ2-7; D not certain. Germline CDR1 DFQATT, CDR2 SNEGSKA (reference sequence). The CDR3 has 15 residues. V shed 0 bases and J shed 0 bases, with 12 bases lying between them. This chain's CDR3 is CSARDPASPSYEQYV. The CDR3 DNA follows: TGCAGTGCTAGAGATCCGGCATCCCCCTCCTACGAGCAGTACGTC.

This clonotype was observed a few times. The chain employs TRBV20-1 and TRBJ1-5; the D gene is possibly TRBD1 (5 bases). The CDR3 contains 13 residues. The V gene's germline CDR1 is DFQATT and CDR2 SNEGSKA (reference sequence). Trimming cost V 6 bases and J 3 bases, with 12 bases left between them. The CDR3 region is CSATTDNNQPQHF. The CDR3 bases are TGCAGTGCCACTACGGACAACAATCAGCCCCAGCATTTT.